The 21 T cell receptor beta chains in this list originate from one sample, sequenced in a study of persistence of HIV-infected CD4 T cells. Stimulation used about 9.5 ug/mL lysate from CMV-infected fibroblasts. CD40L/CD69 double-negative CD45RO-high memory CD4+ T cells were collected. The antigens for these receptors are not known. The libraries were made with immunoSEQ version 4 in survey mode. Sequencing used immunoSEQ multiplex PCR; TCRdb keeps in-frame clones, though not all of them. The sample has fewer than 40,000 clones; 82% are singletons. The specimen comprised CD4+ T cells sorted from PBMCs after 18-hour stimulation, sampled from a patient who received antiretroviral therapy. Receptors originate from an adult man with HIV who was CMV-seropositive.

The V call is TRBV3-1 (or the pseudogene TRBV3-2), the J call TRBJ2-3; 10 nucleotides agree with TRBD2. The CDR3 consists of 16 residues. V gave up 4 bases and J gave up 0 bases; unmatched junction bases: 4. The germline CDR1 and CDR2 sequences are LGHDT and YNNKEL (reference sequence). The CDR3 bases are TGTGCCAGCAGCCGGATAGCGGGGGGTAGCACAGATACGCAGTATTTT. Its translation is CASSRIAGGSTDTQYF.

The CDR3 loop is CASSRLWTSGGSYNEQFF. As DNA, the CDR3 is TGTGCCAGCAGCCGCTTATGGACTAGCGGGGGGTCATACAATGAGCAGTTCTTC. The genes are TRBV5-5 and TRBJ2-1, with 14 bases identical to TRBD2. CDR1 is SGHKS and CDR2 is YYEKEE in the germline V gene (reference sequence). Trimming at V came to 4 bases and at J to 4 bases, leaving 10 bases not matched to a gene. The CDR3 loop spans 18 amino acids.

This chain connects TRBV30 to TRBJ1-3; no firm D call. This CDR3 has 13 amino acids. Trimming removed 1 base at V and 2 bases at J, with 6 bases between. From germline, CDR1 is GTSNPN and CDR2 SVGIG (reference sequence). CDR3 bases: TGTGCCTGGAGTGCGACAACTGGAAACACCATATATTTT. As protein: CAWSATTGNTIYF.

The rearrangement joins TRBV7-9 to TRBJ1-2; D unclear. This CDR3 is 13 amino acids long. Germline V gene lookup returns CDR1 SEHNR and CDR2 FQNEAQ (reference sequence). Trimming cost V 2 bases and J 4 bases, with 8 bases left between them. The CDR3 nucleotides read TGTGCCAGCAGCTTAACCGTGACCTATGGCTACACCTTC. Protein: CASSLTVTYGYTF.

The CDR3 sequence: CASSRTNQETQYF. For the CDR3, the DNA is TGTGCCAGCAGTCGGACTAACCAAGAGACCCAGTACTTC. The chain combines TRBV2 with TRBJ2-5, with D perhaps matching TRBD2 (6 bases). Germline CDR1 reads SNHLY; CDR2 reads FYNNEI. The CDR3 runs 13 residues. V dropped 5 bases and J dropped 0 bases, with 7 bases sitting between them.

The chain uses TRBV6-2 or TRBV6-3 and TRBJ2-3, with a tentative D call TRBD1 (8 bases). V gave up 0 bases and J gave up 4 bases, with 23 bases separating them. CDR1 is MNHEY and CDR2 is SVGEGT in the germline V gene. The CDR3 spans 19 residues. DNA for the CDR3: TGTGCCAGCAGTTACTCGCCCTTCGTCGGACAGGGAGGGTCAGATACGCAGTATTTT. Amino acids: CASSYSPFVGQGGSDTQYF.

This clone showed up just once. The rearrangement uses TRBV6-5 and TRBJ2-7; no clear D. V dropped 2 bases and J dropped 3 bases, with 8 bases sitting between them. CDR3 length: 13 residues. The V gene's germline CDR1 is MNHEY and CDR2 SVGAGI. DNA for the CDR3: TGTGCCAGCAGTTACGGGCCCAACTACGAGCAGTACTTC. It encodes CASSYGPNYEQYF.

CDR3 coding DNA: TGTGCCAGCAGCCATGGAAACAGGCAAACGGGCGAGCAGTACTTC. Translation gives CASSHGNRQTGEQYF. V is TRBV3-1 (or the pseudogene TRBV3-2) and J is TRBJ2-7; D is possibly TRBD1 (5 bases). V was cut by 3 bases and J by 6 bases, with 18 bases left in between. Germline assignment: CDR1 LGHDT and CDR2 YNNKEL (reference sequence). The CDR3 length is 15 residues.

The chain carries TRBV6-5 and TRBJ2-7, with 10 bases fitting TRBD1. Germline V CDR1 and CDR2: MNHEY, SVGAGI. The junction had 2 bases not matched to a gene; V was cut back by 7 bases and J by 2 bases. The CDR3 length is 13 residues. The CDR3 nucleotides are TGTGCCAGCACGGGGACAGGGGCCTACGAGCAGTACTTC. Residues: CASTGTGAYEQYF.

This chain uses TRBV3-1 (or the pseudogene TRBV3-2) with TRBJ2-3; TRBD1 or TRBD2 may be the D gene (7 bases each). Germline V gives CDR1 LGHDT, CDR2 YNNKEL (reference sequence). The CDR3 is 18 amino acids. V dropped 1 base and J dropped 2 bases, with 19 bases sitting between them. The CDR3 sequence: CASSQGGRGLATTDTQYF. Here the CDR3 DNA reads TGTGCCAGCAGCCAAGGGGGGAGGGGGCTAGCCACCACAGATACGCAGTATTTT.

The genes are TRBV30 and TRBJ2-7, with 8 bases that match TRBD1. J gave up 5 bases and V 2 bases, and 8 bases lay outside the gene matches. The CDR3 runs to 14 residues. Germline V gene sequence: CDR1 GTSNPN, CDR2 SVGIG (reference sequence). CDR3 coding DNA: TGTGCCTGGAGTAGGGGGACAGGACCCCACGAGCAGTACTTC. Protein product: CAWSRGTGPHEQYF.

The V call is TRBV28, the J call TRBJ2-5; tentative D call: TRBD2 (7 bases). The last part of the DNA fits TRBJ2-7 better; the J call may be wrong. CDR1 is MDHEN, CDR2 SYDVKM, per germline. This CDR3 is 15 amino acids long. CDR3 loop: CASRGPGGQTYEQYF. CDR3 coding DNA: TGTGCCAGCAGGGGCCCGGGGGGCCAAACCTACGAGCAGTACTTC.

The genes are TRBV19 and TRBJ1-1, with unresolved D. Trimming removed 3 bases from V and 3 bases from J, with 11 bases in between. Germline assignment: CDR1 LNHDA and CDR2 SQIVND (reference sequence). This CDR3 region has 14 residues. CDR3 coding DNA: TGTGCCAGTAGTATCGGACGGGTTTACACTGAAGCTTTCTTT. It yields the protein CASSIGRVYTEAFF.

This rearrangement joins TRBV21-1 to TRBJ2-7; the tabulated D call, TRBD2, remains unverified against the DNA. TRBV21-1 is a recognized pseudogene. This CDR3 contains 15 residues. The CDR3 bases are TGTGCCAGCAGCCCCCGTAAGGACTACCACTACGAGCAGTACTTC. It translates to CASSPRKDYHYEQYF.

The V gene is TRBV5-1, the J gene TRBJ1-3; TRBD1 might be the D (5 bases). V dropped 2 bases and J dropped 0 bases, with 9 bases sitting between them. This CDR3 region has 15 residues. CDR1 and CDR2 (germline): SGHRS, YFSETQ. The CDR3 DNA sequence: TGCGCCAGCAGCTTCGACAGCTTCTCTGGAAACACCATATATTTT. This translates into CASSFDSFSGNTIYF.

J is TRBJ1-1 and V is TRBV9; no firm D call. Germline loops: CDR1 SGDLS, CDR2 YYNGEE. V shed 5 bases and J shed 3 bases, with 11 bases lying between them. The length of the CDR3 is 13 residues. The CDR3 is CASRTLSDTEAFF. For the CDR3, the DNA is TGTGCCAGCAGGACGCTCTCCGACACTGAAGCTTTCTTT.

The CDR3 region is CAWSVQGDEQYF. CDR3 nucleotide sequence: TGTGCCTGGAGTGTACAAGGAGACGAGCAGTACTTC. This chain uses TRBV30 with TRBJ2-7; D remains unclear. The V gene's germline CDR1 is GTSNPN and CDR2 SVGIG (reference sequence). The CDR3 loop spans 12 amino acids. Trimming shortened V by 0 bases and J by 5 bases, and 8 bases separated the two germline ends.

The rearrangement links TRBV5-1 to TRBJ2-3, with TRBD1 matching 7 bases. The trim removed 0 bases at V and 6 bases at J, leaving 1 base unmatched. Germline V gene lookup returns CDR1 SGHRS and CDR2 YFSETQ. This CDR3 has 13 amino acids. For the CDR3, the DNA is TGCGCCAGCAGCTTGGGACAGGGCGATACGCAGTATTTT. Amino acid sequence: CASSLGQGDTQYF.

This clone came up a few times. This chain connects TRBV6-2 or TRBV6-3 to TRBJ1-3, with D possibly being TRBD1 (5 bases). The CDR3 has 15 residues. Deletions cut 4 bases from V and 0 bases from J, with 10 bases between. The V gene's germline CDR1 is MNHEY and CDR2 SVGEGT. CDR3 nucleotides: TGTGCCAGCAGTTCTGCGGGGGGCTCTGGAAACACCATATATTTT. Protein sequence: CASSSAGGSGNTIYF.

V gene TRBV6-1 combines with J gene TRBJ1-4; possibly TRBD1 for D (6 bases). The CDR3 runs to 16 residues. Between the trimmed V and J ends, which lost 3 bases and 4 bases, there was a span of 15 bases. Per germline, CDR1 MNHNS and CDR2 SASEGT. CDR3 sequence reads: CASSDDWTALNEKLFF. The DNA for the CDR3 is TGTGCCAGCAGTGACGATTGGACAGCGCTTAATGAAAAACTGTTTTTT.

The V and J genes are TRBV28 and TRBJ1-6; D possibly corresponds to TRBD1 (5 bases). Trimming left V 6 bases short and J 1 base short, with 13 bases between. The CDR3 is 16 residues long. The germline gives CDR1 MDHEN, CDR2 SYDVKM. CDR3: CASRLHTGSYNSPLHF. In DNA form, the CDR3 reads TGTGCCAGCAGGCTCCACACAGGTTCCTATAATTCACCCCTCCACTTT.